Listed below are T cell receptor beta chains from one sample, sequenced in a study of OX40 agonist ivuxolimab in advanced cancers. TCRdb keeps only in-frame clones here, not all; method: immunoSEQ multiplex PCR. The sample includes 70,000 to 100,000 clones, just under 90% of them seen just once. Sample: CD4+ or CD8+ T cells sorted from blood, taken in a trial of the OX40 agonist ivuxolimab. These receptors all stem from an adult with an advanced solid tumor such as melanoma, head and neck, liver or kidney cancer. Both conserved end residues are part of each CDR3. Each record gives: D gene, clone size, J gene, V gene, CDR3 DNA, CDR3 protein. D genes are given only for firm matches. A row's size may be missing; if present it is once, few, many or a size class.

-,-,TRBJ2-1,TRBV7-8,TGTGCCAGCAGCCACACGTCCGGGAATGAGCAGTTCTTC,CASSHTSGNEQFF
TRBD2,-,TRBJ2-2,TRBV9,TGTGCCAGCAGCGCCCCCGGGGGGGGGAGAGTCACCGGGGAGCTGTTTTTT,CASSAPGGGRVTGELFF
-,-,TRBJ1-4,TRBV4-1,TGCGCCAGCAGCGAGAAAGGTGAAAAACTGTTTTTT,CASSEKGEKLFF
-,-,TRBJ1-1,TRBV27,TGTGCCAGCAGGTCTCTCGTGGGTGCGGGCACTGAAGCTTTCTTT,CASRSLVGAGTEAFF
-,once,TRBJ2-1,TRBV18,TGTGCCAGCTCTCCCGGGAGAGGCTATGAGCAGTTCTTC,CASSPGRGYEQFF
-,-,TRBJ1-2,TRBV30,TGTGCCTGGAGTGTTAAAGGCGACTATGGCTACACCTTC,CAWSVKGDYGYTF
TRBD1,once,TRBJ1-5,TRBV19,TGTGCCAGTAGTAAGAGGGCAGGGGGCGCGTCGCCGCCCCAGCATTTT,CASSKRAGGASPPQHF
-,few,TRBJ1-3,TRBV7-9,TGTGCCAGCAGCTCGTCCTCTGGAAACACCATATATTTT,CASSSSSGNTIYF
-,-,TRBJ1-4,TRBV5-5,TGTGCCAGCAGCTTGGCAGCAACTAATGAAAAACTGTTTTTT,CASSLAATNEKLFF
TRBD1,-,TRBJ1-1,TRBV27,TGTGCCAGCAGTTTAGGACAGGGGGCATTGTACACTGAAGCTTTCTTT,CASSLGQGALYTEAFF
-,-,TRBJ2-1,TRBV20-1,TGCAGTGCCTCTTACAATGAGCAGTTCTTC,CSASYNEQFF
TRBD2,-,TRBJ2-1,TRBV7-8,TGTGCCAGCAGCTTAGTGGGGACTAGCGGGAGGAGTTACAATGAGCAGTTCTTC,CASSLVGTSGRSYNEQFF
-,once,TRBJ2-1,TRBV28,TGTGCCAGCAGTTCCCACAAGGCGAGCTCCTACAATGAGCAGTTCTTC,CASSSHKASSYNEQFF
TRBD1,few,TRBJ1-1,TRBV27,TGTGCCAGCAGTTTGAGGACAGGGGTGAACACTGAAGCTTTCTTT,CASSLRTGVNTEAFF
TRBD2,-,TRBJ2-5,TRBV4-1,TGCGCCACCCGTCGGGTAGCGGGAGTTGAGACCCAGTACTTC,CATRRVAGVETQYF
-,-,TRBJ2-1,TRBV18,TGTGCCACCCAGGGTGCTACGACGGATGAGCAGTTCTTC,CATQGATTDEQFF
-,-,TRBJ2-7,TRBV6-5,TGTGCCAGCAGTTACTCCGGGACTTTCTACGAGCAGTACTTC,CASSYSGTFYEQYF
-,-,TRBJ2-3,TRBV18,TGTGCCAGCTCACCTCCCGGACCAAGCACAGATACGCAGTATTTT,CASSPPGPSTDTQYF
-,-,TRBJ1-3,TRBV19,TGTGCCAGTAGTATAGCGGCCCAAACTGGAAACACCATATATTTT,CASSIAAQTGNTIYF
-,-,TRBJ2-5,TRBV4-1,TGCGCCAGCAGCCAAGTAGTCCACCAAGAGACCCAGTACTTC,CASSQVVHQETQYF
TRBD2,-,TRBJ2-2,TRBV5-1,TGCGCCAGCAGCCCACTAGCGGGAGCCCCTGCCGGGGAGCTGTTTTTT,CASSPLAGAPAGELFF
TRBD1,-,TRBJ2-5,TRBV27,TGTGCCAGCAGCTGGACAGGGGAAGAGACCCAGTACTTC,CASSWTGEETQYF
TRBD1,-,TRBJ2-5,TRBV5-1,TGCGCCAGCAGCCACAGGGGCAACCAAGAGACCCAGTACTTC,CASSHRGNQETQYF
-,-,TRBJ2-3,TRBV29-1,TGCAGCGCTTCGACAGTACGCACAGATACGCAGTATTTT,CSASTVRTDTQYF
-,-,TRBJ1-1,TRBV19,TGTGCCAGTAGTCCGTGGGACTTATCGAACACTGAAGCTTTCTTT,CASSPWDLSNTEAFF
-,-,TRBJ1-2,TRBV29-1,TGCAGCGTTGTTTTGCAGGGAGCAAATGGCTACACCTTC,CSVVLQGANGYTF
-,-,TRBJ2-7,TRBV11-3,TGTGCCAGCAGCTTAGGTCTCCAATCCTACGAGCAGTACTTC,CASSLGLQSYEQYF